Shown below are 14 T cell receptor beta chains from a single sample sequenced in a study of shared clonotypes between healthy human individuals. Cells designated naive CD8 were CD45RO-negative and were positively selected for CCR7, with terminally differentiated effector memory CD45RA+ cells excluded. Here immunoSEQ multiplex PCR was the method, and the copy in TCRdb shows in-frame clones only, minus some. The sample contains roughly 2.1 million clones, approximately 94% of which appear only once. The sample consisted of naive CD8+ T cells from PBMCs. These receptors came from a young man in good health. Some clones in this sample may be carry-over from other donors' samples.

The V and J genes are TRBV18 and TRBJ1-1, with 8 positions matching TRBD1. Per germline, CDR1 KGHSH and CDR2 LQKENI. Germline trimming cut 3 bases from V and 5 bases from J; bases unmatched to any gene: 11. This CDR3 is built from 16 residues. The CDR3: CASSPATGAIRTEAFF. DNA for the CDR3: TGTGCCAGCTCACCTGCGACAGGGGCCATCAGAACTGAAGCTTTCTTT.

There are a few counts of this clone. V is TRBV27 and J is TRBJ2-2, with D tentatively TRBD2 (6 bases). Trimming removed 7 bases at V and 7 bases at J, with 16 bases between. CDR1 is MNHEY and CDR2 is SMNVEV in the germline V gene (reference sequence). CDR3 size: 14 residues. CDR3 DNA: TGTGCCAGCACCTTTGGGGGGTCCGGCGGGGAGCTGTTTTTT. It encodes CASTFGGSGGELFF.

The gene calls are TRBV11-2 and TRBJ2-1; D remains unclear. Deletions cut 5 bases from V and 3 bases from J, with 8 bases between. In germline, CDR1 is SGHAT, CDR2 FQNNGV. The CDR3 length is 13 residues. CDR3 DNA sequence: TGTGCCAGCAGCCCAGATCTCTACAATGAGCAGTTCTTC. Translation gives CASSPDLYNEQFF.

The V gene is TRBV27, the J gene TRBJ1-2; the D gene is possibly TRBD1 (5 bases). This CDR3 has 15 amino acids. Trimming shortened V by 5 bases and J by 6 bases, and 19 bases separated the two germline ends. The germline V gene encodes CDR1 MNHEY and CDR2 SMNVEV (reference sequence). The CDR3 nucleotides read TGTGCCAGCAGTGGCAGCGACAGTGGAACGCATGGCTACACCTTC. Protein: CASSGSDSGTHGYTF.

The V gene is TRBV12-5, the J gene TRBJ1-2; D perhaps matches TRBD1 (5 bases). The V gene lost 0 bases and the J gene lost 9 bases, with 20 bases spanning the gap. Germline assignment: CDR1 LGHNT and CDR2 FRNRAP. This CDR3 has 16 amino acids. CDR3 bases: TGTGCTAGTGGTTTGGTCCCGACGGTCGGGGCGCAAAGCTACACCTTC. Translated: CASGLVPTVGAQSYTF.

The chain recombines TRBV10-3 with TRBJ2-5; no reliable D call. Germline CDR1 is ENHRY and CDR2 is SYGVKD. Trimming took 10 bases from V and 2 from J, leaving 14 bases between them. The CDR3 length is 13 residues. The CDR3 DNA sequence: TGTGCCAAGATCAGACCCGGTCAAGAGACCCAGTACTTC. Amino acids: CAKIRPGQETQYF.

The J gene is TRBJ1-5, the V gene TRBV19; D is undetermined. V was pared by 1 base and J by 10 bases, with 8 bases between. Germline V CDR1 and CDR2: LNHDA, SQIVND (reference sequence). The CDR3 totals 12 residues. In DNA, the CDR3 is TGTGCCAGTAGTATAGCGGGAAAACCCCAGCATTTT. Its protein is CASSIAGKPQHF.

The chain links TRBV27 to TRBJ1-2, with D perhaps TRBD1 (6 bases). The CDR3 sequence is 14 residues long. With 5 bases removed from V and 0 bases from J, the gap between germline ends came to 10 bases. The V gene's germline CDR1 is MNHEY and CDR2 SMNVEV (reference sequence). CDR3 DNA sequence: TGTGCCAGCAGTCCTACAGGGCCTAACTATGGCTACACCTTC. As protein: CASSPTGPNYGYTF.

This chain connects TRBV19 to TRBJ1-5; no clear D. V lost 3 bases and J 3 bases, leaving 9 bases between the germline ends. CDR1 is LNHDA, CDR2 SQIVND, per germline (reference sequence). The CDR3 runs 14 residues. The CDR3 reads CASSISGYNQPQHF. The DNA for the CDR3 is TGTGCCAGTAGTATTTCTGGATACAATCAGCCCCAGCATTTT.

The chain recombines TRBV7-9 with TRBJ2-7; either TRBD1 or TRBD2 may fit D (6 bases each). Trimming took 2 bases from V and 5 from J, leaving 16 bases between them. CDR1 is SEHNR, CDR2 FQNEAQ, per germline (reference sequence). The CDR3 loop spans 15 amino acids. The CDR3 DNA sequence: TGTGCCAGCAGCTTACCCGGGGGACACTTCGACGAGCAGTACTTC. Its protein is CASSLPGGHFDEQYF. Combining the CDR3 with reference TRBV7-9 and TRBJ2-7 gives the whole variable domain DTGVSQNPRHKITKRGQNVTFRCDPISEHNRLYWYRQTLGQGPEFLTYFQNEAQLEKSRLLSDRFSAERPKGSFSTLEIQRTEQGDSAMYLCASSLPGGHFDEQYFGPGTRLTVT.

About this clone itself: Different DNA sequences within this sample yield the same CDR3. J is TRBJ1-2 and V is TRBV7-9; D unclear. Trimming pared 1 base from V and 8 bases from J, leaving 8 bases between. Looked up from germline, CDR1 is SEHNR and CDR2 is FQNEAQ (reference sequence). This CDR3 comprises 12 residues. CDR3: CASSLGARGYTF. The CDR3 DNA reads TGTGCCAGCAGCTTAGGGGCGAGAGGCTACACCTTC.

The V and J genes are TRBV7-3 and TRBJ2-2; 10 bases line up with TRBD2. CDR3 length: 17 amino acids. Germline CDR1 reads SGHTA; CDR2 reads FQGTGA. V shed 0 bases, J shed 0 bases, and the junction held 1 base outside the gene matches. For the CDR3, the DNA is TGTGCCAGCAGCTTAACCAGCGGGAGGGCGAACACCGGGGAGCTGTTTTTT. Translating gives CASSLTSGRANTGELFF. Based on the CDR3 plus reference TRBV7-3 and TRBJ2-2, the full variable domain is GAGVSQTPSNKVTEKGKYVELRCDPISGHTALYWYRQSLGQGPEFLIYFQGTGAADDSGLPNDRFFAVRPEGSVSTLKIQRTERGDSAVYLCASSLTSGRANTGELFFGEGSRLTVL.

The chain combines TRBV10-3 with TRBJ2-7; no definite D call. CDR3 length equals 16 residues. V was trimmed by 0 bases and J by 1 base, leaving 13 bases between them. Germline V CDR1 and CDR2: ENHRY, SYGVKD. For the CDR3, the DNA is TGTGCCATCAGTGAGTCCCTTCGGGCACCTTCCTACGAGCAGTACTTC. This encodes CAISESLRAPSYEQYF.

This rearrangement joins TRBV27 to TRBJ2-1; D may be TRBD2 (5 bases). Germline V lookup: CDR1 MNHEY, CDR2 SMNVEV (reference sequence). The CDR3 extends over 18 amino acids. V gave up 5 bases and J gave up 0 bases, with 20 bases separating them. The CDR3 region is CASSAVGSVRSSYNEQFF. DNA of the CDR3: TGTGCCAGCAGTGCTGTAGGTAGCGTACGTAGCTCCTACAATGAGCAGTTCTTC.